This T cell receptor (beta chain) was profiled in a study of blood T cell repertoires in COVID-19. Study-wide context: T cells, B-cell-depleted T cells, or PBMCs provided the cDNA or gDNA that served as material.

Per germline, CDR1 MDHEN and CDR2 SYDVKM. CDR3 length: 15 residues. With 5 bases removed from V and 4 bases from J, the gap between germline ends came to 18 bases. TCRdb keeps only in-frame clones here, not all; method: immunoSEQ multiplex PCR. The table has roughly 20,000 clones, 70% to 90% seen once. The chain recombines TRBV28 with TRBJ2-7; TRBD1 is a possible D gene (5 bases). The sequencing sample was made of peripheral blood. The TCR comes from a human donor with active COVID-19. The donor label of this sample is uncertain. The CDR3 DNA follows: TGTGCCAGCAGTCCAGGGTTCGGACCAGGATACGAGCAGTACTTC. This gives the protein CASSPGFGPGYEQYF.